The 19 T cell receptor beta chains listed next were all sequenced from one sample in a study of early T cells in non-severe SARS-CoV-2 infection. TCRdb recomputed calls from the 5' RACE reads with MiXCR, one row per CDR3 protein. The table lists about 80,000 distinct CDR3 sequences, over 9% of them singletons. The source material was whole blood. Receptors were obtained from an adult who was a healthcare worker with PCR-confirmed SARS-CoV-2 infection or an uninfected control (not recorded which).

The V gene is TRBV10-3, the J gene TRBJ2-7; 7 nucleotides agree with TRBD1. J lost 5 bases, V lost 5 bases, and 6 bases had no gene match. Germline V gene lookup returns CDR1 ENHRY and CDR2 SYGVKD. The CDR3 sequence is 13 residues long. In DNA form, the CDR3 reads TGTGCCATCAGTACAGGGGTCAGGAACGAGCAGTACTTC. It codes for CAISTGVRNEQYF.

The rearrangement uses TRBV27 and TRBJ2-1; 14 positions match TRBD2. The germline CDR1 and CDR2 sequences are MNHEY and SMNVEV (reference sequence). The CDR3 is 16 amino acids. V lost 5 bases, J lost 3 bases, and 3 bases stayed unmatched. The CDR3 nucleotides are TGTGCCAGCAGTCCGGGGACTAGCGGGAGCTACAATGAGCAGTTCTTC. Translating gives CASSPGTSGSYNEQFF.

This rearrangement joins TRBV14 to TRBJ1-6; no clear D gene. The CDR3 sequence is 17 residues long. Germline CDR1 is SGHDN and CDR2 is FVKESK. V lost 1 base to trimming and J lost 0 bases, with 10 bases between them. This chain's CDR3 is CASSQVGLRSYNSPLHF. The DNA of the CDR3 is TGTGCCAGCAGCCAAGTAGGTCTTCGCTCCTATAATTCACCCCTCCACTTT.

This clonotype appeared many times. The genes are TRBV6-6 and TRBJ1-1; D gene unclear. This CDR3 contains 13 residues. Germline-derived CDR1 and CDR2 are MNHNY and SVGAGI (reference sequence). Trimming removed 7 bases from V and 0 bases from J, with 9 bases in between. CDR3: CASTPGLNTEAFF. CDR3 bases: TGTGCCAGCACCCCCGGCCTGAACACTGAAGCTTTCTTT.

The V call is TRBV27, the J call TRBJ2-1; the match to TRBD1 covers 7 bases. The trim removed 3 bases at V and 2 bases at J, leaving 4 bases unmatched. The CDR3 covers 15 residues. Germline V lookup: CDR1 MNHEY, CDR2 SMNVEV (reference sequence). DNA of the CDR3: TGTGCCAGCAGTTTTGGGGACAGTCCCTACAATGAGCAGTTCTTC. This gives the protein CASSFGDSPYNEQFF.

Many counts were recorded for this clonotype. The chain is built from TRBV7-2 and TRBJ1-3; D perhaps matches TRBD1 (5 bases). The CDR3 has 13 residues. Trimming took off 4 bases at V and 4 bases at J, with 8 bases between the two ends. CDR1 is SGHTA and CDR2 is FQGNSA in the germline V gene. CDR3 bases: TGTGCCAGCAGCTCCCGACAGGGAAACACCATATATTTT. Its translation: CASSSRQGNTIYF. Full variable domain (remainder filled in from reference TRBV7-2 and TRBJ1-3): GAGVSQSPSNKVTEKGKDVELRCDPISGHTALYWYRQSLGQGLEFLIYFQGNSAPDKSGLPSDRFSAERTGGSVSTLTIQRTQQEDSAVYLCASSSRQGNTIYFGEGSWLTVV.

This clonotype was counted at least ten times. The chain is built from TRBV28 and TRBJ2-3, with no clear D. Deletions cut 5 bases from V and 3 bases from J, with 6 bases between. Germline CDR1 reads MDHEN; CDR2 reads SYDVKM. This CDR3 has 12 residues. CDR3 in amino acids: CASSPPTDTQYF. The CDR3 DNA follows: TGTGCCAGCAGTCCGCCGACAGATACGCAGTATTTT. Using reference TRBV28 and TRBJ2-3 for the parts outside the CDR3, the full variable domain is DVKVTQSSRYLVKRTGEKVFLECVQDMDHENMFWYRQDPGLGLRLIYFSYDVKMKEKGDIPEGYSVSREKKERFSLILESASTNQTSMYLCASSPPTDTQYFGPGTRLTVL.

The V gene is TRBV28, the J gene TRBJ2-7; 8 positions agree with TRBD1. The ends lost 6 bases at V and 3 bases at J; junction bases unmatched: 4. The CDR3 has 13 amino acids. The V gene's germline CDR1 is MDHEN and CDR2 SYDVKM. CDR3 region: CASSPGGIYEQYF. The CDR3 bases are TGTGCCAGCAGCCCAGGGGGCATCTACGAGCAGTACTTC.

This clonotype was recorded at least ten times. The CDR3 loop is CASSQVDRPNTEAFF. The CDR3, as DNA: TGTGCCAGCAGCCAAGTGGATCGTCCGAACACTGAAGCTTTCTTT. The chain carries TRBV4-2 and TRBJ1-1; D is unclear. The germline V gene encodes CDR1 LGHNA and CDR2 YNFKEQ. The CDR3 is 15 residues long. V was cut by 1 base and J by 1 base, with 10 bases left in between.

This clonotype was seen a few times. The gene calls are TRBV4-1 and TRBJ1-4; possible D gene TRBD1, 5 bases. V was clipped by 1 base and J by 3 bases, with 18 bases between them. In germline, CDR1 is MGHRA, CDR2 YSYEKL. The CDR3 length is 18 residues. CDR3 nucleotides: TGCGCCAGCAGCCAAGGGAGGGCAGGGCTAGGAGCTAATGAAAAACTGTTTTTT. Protein product: CASSQGRAGLGANEKLFF.

The chain links TRBV9 to TRBJ1-1; D is perhaps TRBD1 (5 bases). CDR1 is SGDLS, CDR2 YYNGEE, per germline. Trimming took 1 base from V and 6 from J, leaving 16 bases between them. The CDR3 totals 15 residues. The CDR3 DNA reads TGTGCCAGCAGCGTATTGTCCAGGGAGACGTCTGAAGCTTTCTTT. It is translated as CASSVLSRETSEAFF.

The chain couples TRBV7-3 to TRBJ2-2; the D gene is possibly TRBD2 (6 bases). V was shortened by 4 bases and J by 2 bases, with 14 bases between the two germline ends. This CDR3 has 16 residues. Germline-derived CDR1 and CDR2 are SGHTA and FQGTGA. The CDR3 bases are TGTGCCAGCAGCTCCCTCGGGACTCCTAACACCGGGGAGCTGTTTTTT. This codes for CASSSLGTPNTGELFF.

The chain has TRBV6-5 and TRBJ1-1; D is unclear. The CDR3 runs 12 residues. V shed 6 bases and J shed 9 bases, with 14 bases lying between them. Germline assignment: CDR1 MNHEY and CDR2 SVGAGI. The CDR3 bases are TGTGCCAGCAGAAACCAGGACGGGAAAGCTTTCTTT. The encoded protein is CASRNQDGKAFF.

This clonotype was seen many times. This chain connects TRBV20-1 to TRBJ2-7; TRBD2 aligns across 8 bases. The germline gives CDR1 DFQATT, CDR2 SNEGSKA (reference sequence). The CDR3 is 15 amino acids. The trim removed 3 bases at V and 3 bases at J, leaving 10 bases unmatched. CDR3 residues: CSARDIAGSYYEQYF. As DNA, the CDR3 is TGCAGTGCTAGGGATATAGCGGGAAGCTACTACGAGCAGTACTTC.

This clonotype was counted ten times or more. The J gene is TRBJ1-5, the V gene TRBV27, with 7 bases aligning to TRBD1. CDR1 is MNHEY, CDR2 SMNVEV, per germline (reference sequence). With 2 bases clipped from V and 2 bases from J, the junction kept 3 bases outside the gene matches. This CDR3 region has 15 residues. CDR3 residues: CASSLATGGNQPQHF. CDR3 in DNA: TGTGCCAGCAGTTTAGCAACAGGGGGCAATCAGCCCCAGCATTTT.

This clonotype was counted ten times or more. The CDR3 DNA sequence: TGCGCCAGCAGTGAGTCGGGGACAGGGGATGACTATGGCTACACCTTC. Translated, it gives CASSESGTGDDYGYTF. The chain couples TRBV10-2 to TRBJ1-2, with 10 bases identical to TRBD1. Germline V CDR1 and CDR2: WSHSY, SAAADI. This CDR3 has 16 amino acids. The V segment lost 0 bases and the J segment 3 bases; nucleotides outside the gene matches: 4.

This clonotype was seen at least ten times. The chain links TRBV20-1 to TRBJ2-7, with TRBD1 matching over 7 bases. This CDR3 is 13 amino acids long. The germline CDR1 and CDR2 sequences are DFQATT and SNEGSKA (reference sequence). The J segment lost 3 bases and the V segment lost 5 bases, leaving 7 bases of the junction unmatched. The CDR3 nucleotides read TGCAGTGCTGGCCGGGGACAGTTCTACGAGCAGTACTTC. Amino acid sequence: CSAGRGQFYEQYF.

The chain uses TRBV7-9 and TRBJ1-3; D gene uncertain. V shed 5 bases and J shed 8 bases, with 19 bases lying between them. Germline loops: CDR1 SEHNR, CDR2 FQNEAQ (reference sequence). The CDR3 consists of 15 residues. For the CDR3, the DNA is TGTGCCAGCAGCAGACAAGGAACTCCCGCACACACCATATATTTT. Translating gives CASSRQGTPAHTIYF.

Comment on this clonotype: Given a much more abundant clone one base away, this may be a read error. The chain is built from TRBV29-1 and TRBJ2-1; 7 positions agree with TRBD2. The CDR3 runs 11 residues. Germline values: CDR1 SQVTM, CDR2 ANQGSEA. The CDR3 is CVLQREDEQFF. CDR3 DNA sequence: TGCGTACTCCAGCGGGAAGATGAGCAGTTCTTC.